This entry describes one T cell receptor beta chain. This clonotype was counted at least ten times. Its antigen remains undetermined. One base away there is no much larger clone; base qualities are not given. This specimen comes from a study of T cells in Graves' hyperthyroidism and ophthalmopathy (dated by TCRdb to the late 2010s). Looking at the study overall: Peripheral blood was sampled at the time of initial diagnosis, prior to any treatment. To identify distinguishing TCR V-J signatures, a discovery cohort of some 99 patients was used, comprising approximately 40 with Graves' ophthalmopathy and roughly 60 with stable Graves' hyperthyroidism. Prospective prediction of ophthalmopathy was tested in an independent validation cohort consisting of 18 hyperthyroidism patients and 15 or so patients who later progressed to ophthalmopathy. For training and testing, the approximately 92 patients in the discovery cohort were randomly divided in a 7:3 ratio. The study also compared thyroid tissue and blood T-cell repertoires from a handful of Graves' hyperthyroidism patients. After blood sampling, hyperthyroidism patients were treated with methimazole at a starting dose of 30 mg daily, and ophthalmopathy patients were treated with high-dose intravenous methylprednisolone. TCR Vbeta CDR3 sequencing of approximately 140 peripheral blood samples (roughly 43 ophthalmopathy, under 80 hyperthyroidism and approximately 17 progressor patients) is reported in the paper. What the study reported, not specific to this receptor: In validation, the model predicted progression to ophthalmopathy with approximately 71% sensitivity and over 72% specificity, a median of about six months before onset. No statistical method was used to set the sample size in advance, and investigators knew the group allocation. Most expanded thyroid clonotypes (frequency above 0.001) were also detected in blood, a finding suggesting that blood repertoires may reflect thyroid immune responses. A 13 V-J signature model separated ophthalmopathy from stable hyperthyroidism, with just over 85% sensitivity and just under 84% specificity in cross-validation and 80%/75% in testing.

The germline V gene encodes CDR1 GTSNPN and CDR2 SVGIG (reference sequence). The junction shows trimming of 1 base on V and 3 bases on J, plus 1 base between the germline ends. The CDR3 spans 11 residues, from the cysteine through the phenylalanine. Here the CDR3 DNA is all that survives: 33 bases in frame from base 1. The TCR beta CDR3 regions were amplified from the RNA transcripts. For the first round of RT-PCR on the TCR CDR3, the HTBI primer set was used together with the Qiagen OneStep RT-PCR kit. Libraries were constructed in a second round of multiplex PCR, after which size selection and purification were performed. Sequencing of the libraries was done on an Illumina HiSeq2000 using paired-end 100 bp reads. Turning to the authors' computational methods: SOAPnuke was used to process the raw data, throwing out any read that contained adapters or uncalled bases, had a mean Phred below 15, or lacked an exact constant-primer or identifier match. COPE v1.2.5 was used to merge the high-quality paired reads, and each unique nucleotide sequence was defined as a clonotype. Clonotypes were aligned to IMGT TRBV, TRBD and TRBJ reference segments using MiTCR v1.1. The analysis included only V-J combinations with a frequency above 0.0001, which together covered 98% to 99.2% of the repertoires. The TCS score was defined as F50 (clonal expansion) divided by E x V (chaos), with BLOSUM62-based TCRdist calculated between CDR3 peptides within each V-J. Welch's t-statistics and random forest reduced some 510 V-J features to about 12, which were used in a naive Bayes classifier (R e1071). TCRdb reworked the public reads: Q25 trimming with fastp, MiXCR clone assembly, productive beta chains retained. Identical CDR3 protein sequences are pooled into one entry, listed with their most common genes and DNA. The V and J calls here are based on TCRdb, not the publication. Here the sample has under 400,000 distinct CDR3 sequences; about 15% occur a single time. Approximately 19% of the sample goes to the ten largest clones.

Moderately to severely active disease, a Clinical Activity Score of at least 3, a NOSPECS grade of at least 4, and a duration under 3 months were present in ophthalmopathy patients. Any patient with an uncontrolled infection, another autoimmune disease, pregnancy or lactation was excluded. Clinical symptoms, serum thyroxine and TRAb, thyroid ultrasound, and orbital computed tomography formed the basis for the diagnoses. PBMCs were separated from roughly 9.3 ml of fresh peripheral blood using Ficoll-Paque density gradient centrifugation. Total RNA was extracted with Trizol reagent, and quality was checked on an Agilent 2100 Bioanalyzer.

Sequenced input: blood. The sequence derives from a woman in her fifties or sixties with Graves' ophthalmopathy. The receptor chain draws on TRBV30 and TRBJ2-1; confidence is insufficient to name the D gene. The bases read TGTGCCTGGAGTGGCTACAATGAGCAGTTCTTC. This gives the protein CAWSGYNEQFF.